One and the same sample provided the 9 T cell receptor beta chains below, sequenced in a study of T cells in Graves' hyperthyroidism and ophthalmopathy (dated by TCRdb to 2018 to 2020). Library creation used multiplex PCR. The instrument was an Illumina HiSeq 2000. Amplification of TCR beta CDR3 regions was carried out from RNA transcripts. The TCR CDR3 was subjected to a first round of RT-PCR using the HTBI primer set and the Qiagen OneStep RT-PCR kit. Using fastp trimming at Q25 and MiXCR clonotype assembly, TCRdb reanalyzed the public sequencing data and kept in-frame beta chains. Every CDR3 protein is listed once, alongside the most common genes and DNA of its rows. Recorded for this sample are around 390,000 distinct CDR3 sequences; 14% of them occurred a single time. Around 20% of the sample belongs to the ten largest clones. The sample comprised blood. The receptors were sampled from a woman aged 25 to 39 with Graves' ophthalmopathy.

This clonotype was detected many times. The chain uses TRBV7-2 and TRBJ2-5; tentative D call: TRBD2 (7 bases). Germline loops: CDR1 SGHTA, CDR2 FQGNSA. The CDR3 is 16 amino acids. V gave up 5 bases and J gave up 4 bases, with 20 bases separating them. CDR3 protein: CASSPRGGGAGETQYF. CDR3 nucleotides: TGTGCCAGCAGCCCTAGGGGGGGGGGGGCCGGAGAGACCCAGTACTTC.

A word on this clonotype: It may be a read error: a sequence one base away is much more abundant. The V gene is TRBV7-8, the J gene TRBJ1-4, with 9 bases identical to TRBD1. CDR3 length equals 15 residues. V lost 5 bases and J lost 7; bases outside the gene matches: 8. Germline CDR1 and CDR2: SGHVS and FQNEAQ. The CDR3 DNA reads TGTGCCAGCAGCAGGGGGACAGGGAGGATTGAAAAACTGTTTTTT. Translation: CASSRGTGRIEKLFF.

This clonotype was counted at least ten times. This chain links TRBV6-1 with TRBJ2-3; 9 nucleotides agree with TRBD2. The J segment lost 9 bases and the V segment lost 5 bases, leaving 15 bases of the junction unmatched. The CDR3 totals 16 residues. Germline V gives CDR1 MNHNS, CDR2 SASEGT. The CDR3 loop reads CASSPYSAGGRGTQYF. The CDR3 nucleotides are TGTGCCAGCAGTCCCTACAGTGCGGGGGGGAGGGGGACGCAGTATTTT.

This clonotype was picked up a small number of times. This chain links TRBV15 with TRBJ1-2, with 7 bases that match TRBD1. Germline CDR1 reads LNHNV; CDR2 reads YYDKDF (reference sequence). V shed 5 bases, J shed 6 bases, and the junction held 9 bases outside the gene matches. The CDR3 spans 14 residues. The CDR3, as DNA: TGTGCCACCAGCGCACGACAGGGCGAAAATGGCTACACCTTC. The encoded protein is CATSARQGENGYTF.

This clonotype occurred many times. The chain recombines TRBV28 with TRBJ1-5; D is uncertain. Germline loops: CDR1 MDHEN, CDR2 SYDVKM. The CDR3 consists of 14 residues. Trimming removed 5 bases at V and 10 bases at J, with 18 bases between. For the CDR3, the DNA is TGTGCCAGCAGTCCCCCGCCGGAGGGATCTCCCCAGCATTTT. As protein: CASSPPPEGSPQHF. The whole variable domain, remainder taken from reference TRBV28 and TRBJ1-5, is DVKVTQSSRYLVKRTGEKVFLECVQDMDHENMFWYRQDPGLGLRLIYFSYDVKMKEKGDIPEGYSVSREKKERFSLILESASTNQTSMYLCASSPPPEGSPQHFGDGTRLSIL.

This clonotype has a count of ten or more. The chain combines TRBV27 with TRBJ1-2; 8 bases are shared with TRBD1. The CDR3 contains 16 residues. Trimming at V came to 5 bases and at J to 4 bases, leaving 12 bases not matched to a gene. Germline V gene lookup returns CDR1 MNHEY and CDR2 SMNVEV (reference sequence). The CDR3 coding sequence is TGTGCCAGCAGTCCTTTATCAGGGGGCCCTGGCTATGGCTACACCTTC. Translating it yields CASSPLSGGPGYGYTF.

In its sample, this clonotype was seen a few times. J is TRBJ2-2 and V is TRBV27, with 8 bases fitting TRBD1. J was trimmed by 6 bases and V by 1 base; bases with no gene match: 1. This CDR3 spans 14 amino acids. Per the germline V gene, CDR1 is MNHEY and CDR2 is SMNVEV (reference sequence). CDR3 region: CASSLWTGPGELFF. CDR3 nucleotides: TGTGCCAGCAGTTTATGGACAGGGCCCGGGGAGCTGTTTTTT.

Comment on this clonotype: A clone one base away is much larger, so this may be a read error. The CDR3 nucleotides are TGTGCCAGCGGCCTGGGGGTTTTCGGTGTTGAAAAACTGTTTTTT. Its protein product is CASGLGVFGVEKLFF. V is TRBV13 and J is TRBJ1-4, with a possible D match to TRBD1 (5 bases). Germline CDR1 and CDR2: PRHDT and FYEKMQ (reference sequence). CDR3 size: 15 residues. Trimming took 8 bases from V and 7 from J, leaving 20 bases between them.

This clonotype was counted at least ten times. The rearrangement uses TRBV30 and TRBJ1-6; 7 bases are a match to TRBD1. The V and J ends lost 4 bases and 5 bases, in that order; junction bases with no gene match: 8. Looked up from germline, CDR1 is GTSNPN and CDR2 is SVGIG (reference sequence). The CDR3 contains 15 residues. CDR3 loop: CAWTSRDRNNSPLHF. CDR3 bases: TGTGCCTGGACGTCCCGGGACAGAAATAATTCACCCCTCCACTTT.